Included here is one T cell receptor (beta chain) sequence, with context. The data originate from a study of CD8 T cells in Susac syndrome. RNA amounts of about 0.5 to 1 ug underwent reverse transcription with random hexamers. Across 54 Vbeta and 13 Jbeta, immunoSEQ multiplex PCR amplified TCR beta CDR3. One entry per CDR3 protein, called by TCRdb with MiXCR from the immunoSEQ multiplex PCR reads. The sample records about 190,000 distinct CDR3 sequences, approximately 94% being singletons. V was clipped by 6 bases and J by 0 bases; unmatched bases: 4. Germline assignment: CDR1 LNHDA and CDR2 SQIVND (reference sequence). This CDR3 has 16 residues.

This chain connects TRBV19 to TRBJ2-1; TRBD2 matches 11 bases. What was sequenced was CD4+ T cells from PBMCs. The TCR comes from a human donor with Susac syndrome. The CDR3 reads CASRLAGGSSYNEQFF. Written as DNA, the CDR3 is TGTGCCAGTAGGTTAGCGGGGGGGAGCTCCTACAATGAGCAGTTCTTC.